Below, 5 T cell receptor beta chains from the same sample are listed, as sequenced in a study of cytomegalovirus exposure and HLA in healthy donors. The method was immunoSEQ multiplex PCR; TCRdb's version includes in-frame clones alone and lacks a portion of them. Among 300,000 to 400,000 clones listed, roughly 90% were seen once. What was sequenced was PBMCs. These receptors were taken from a young woman in good health and CMV-seronegative.

The rearrangement links TRBV19 to TRBJ2-1; D is undetermined. The germline gives CDR1 LNHDA, CDR2 SQIVND (reference sequence). V was shortened by 3 bases and J by 8 bases, with 14 bases between the two germline ends. The CDR3 extends over 14 amino acids. DNA for the CDR3: TGTGCCAGTAGTATCCGGAGTGCCATGGATGAGCAGTTCTTC. Amino acids: CASSIRSAMDEQFF.

This clone was seen only once. CDR3 residues: CASRAQFPYEQYF. The CDR3 region has the DNA TGTGCCAGCCGCGCGCAATTTCCTTACGAGCAGTACTTC. V is TRBV7-9 and J is TRBJ2-7; the D is unclear. CDR1 is SEHNR and CDR2 is FQNEAQ in the germline V gene (reference sequence). Trimming removed 8 bases at V and 4 bases at J, with 15 bases between. The CDR3 length is 13 residues.

This clone was picked up one time. The chain links TRBV5-6 to TRBJ2-1, with D perhaps matching TRBD2 (5 bases). The CDR3 has 16 residues. V lost 0 bases to trimming and J lost 0 bases, with 10 bases between them. Per germline, CDR1 SGHDT and CDR2 YYEEEE. The CDR3: CASSLGSAVSYNEQFF. The CDR3, as DNA: TGTGCCAGCAGCTTGGGGTCAGCGGTCTCCTACAATGAGCAGTTCTTC.

The V gene is TRBV4-1, the J gene TRBJ2-1, with D possibly being TRBD1 (5 bases). CDR3 length: 15 residues. Trimming pared 0 bases from V and 1 base from J, leaving 7 bases between. Germline CDR1 is MGHRA and CDR2 is YSYEKL. For the CDR3, the DNA is TGCGCCAGCAGCCAAGACAGGGTTTCCTACAATGAGCAGTTCTTC. Residues: CASSQDRVSYNEQFF.

The V gene is TRBV5-6, the J gene TRBJ1-1; 7 nucleotides agree with TRBD1. Germline trimming cut 4 bases from V and 7 bases from J; bases unmatched to any gene: 7. Germline loops: CDR1 SGHDT, CDR2 YYEEEE. CDR3 length equals 13 residues. The CDR3 DNA follows: TGTGCCAGCAGCCTAGACAGGGATGATGAAGCTTTCTTT. It translates to CASSLDRDDEAFF.